Below, 2 T cell receptor beta chains from the same sample are listed, as sequenced in a study of T-cell reconstitution after alpha-beta-depleted transplantation in children. Preparation of the TCRbeta library used unique molecular identifiers. TCRdb reprocessed the PCR reads via MiXCR and lists one record per CDR3 protein. The repertoire consists of 500,000 or so distinct CDR3 sequences, with around a third occurring once and the leading ten covering about 2.3%. The sample was PBMCs from the stem cell graft donor, taken from the stem cell graft. These receptors were collected from a human donor who donated a stem cell graft to a child with aplastic anemia.

This clonotype was found once. The chain recombines TRBV7-2 with TRBJ2-7, with D possibly being TRBD2 (5 bases). CDR3 length equals 13 residues. CDR1 and CDR2 (germline): SGHTA, FQGNSA. With 1 base removed from V and 7 bases from J, the gap between germline ends came to 11 bases. CDR3 DNA sequence: TGTGCCAGCAGCTTAGACCGGGAAAGGGAGCAGTACTTC. Its protein is CASSLDREREQYF.

J is TRBJ2-2 and V is TRBV30, with unresolved D. V lost 0 bases and J 1 base, leaving 9 bases between the germline ends. This CDR3 comprises 15 residues. CDR1 GTSNPN and CDR2 SVGIG come from the germline V gene (reference sequence). The CDR3 sequence: CAWSVSAENTGELFF. CDR3 bases: TGTGCCTGGAGTGTATCGGCAGAGAACACCGGGGAGCTGTTTTTT.